This passage covers 5 T cell receptor beta chains from one sample sequenced in a study of blood T cells in healthy people across ages. Then a second PCR, running roughly 7 to 11 cycles, was carried out with a sample-barcoded 5' primer and a J-beta primer mix. One entry per CDR3 protein results from TCRdb running MiXCR on the 5' RACE reads. Among some 930,000 distinct CDR3 sequences listed, 25% to 30% were seen once. The data were also submitted as part of a second study, on T cells of mothers and their children.

The source material was blood. The receptor set was obtained from a woman aged 40-49 years in good health.

The chain uses TRBV7-2 and TRBJ2-3; D is unclear. V lost 2 bases and J 4 bases, leaving 7 bases between the germline ends. Germline V gene sequence: CDR1 SGHTA, CDR2 FQGNSA. CDR3 length equals 13 residues. In DNA, the CDR3 is TGTGCCAGCAGCTTAACTTTCTCAGATACGCAGTATTTT. Protein product: CASSLTFSDTQYF.

The rearrangement links TRBV5-1 to TRBJ2-2; 8 positions agree with TRBD2. This CDR3 is built from 15 residues. V trimming: 1 base; J trimming: 3 bases; junction bases outside the gene matches: 2. Looked up from germline, CDR1 is SGHRS and CDR2 is YFSETQ. Here the CDR3 DNA reads TGCGCCAGCAGCTTGTCACTAGCGGACACCGGGGAGCTGTTTTTT. It codes for CASSLSLADTGELFF.

The V and J genes are TRBV6-5 and TRBJ2-7, with TRBD1 matching over 7 bases. With V trimmed by 6 bases and J by 3 bases, 2 bases remained unmatched. Germline CDR1 and CDR2: MNHEY and SVGAGI. The CDR3 contains 12 residues. DNA of the CDR3: TGTGCCAGCAGAAGACAGGGCTACGAGCAGTACTTC. The encoded protein is CASRRQGYEQYF.

This clonotype came up many times. CDR3 nucleotide sequence: TGTGCCAGCACCGGACAGGGCAGGCGTTTCTACGAGCAGTACTTC. Protein sequence: CASTGQGRRFYEQYF. V is TRBV28 and J is TRBJ2-7; 8 nucleotides match TRBD1. Trimming took 7 bases from V and 3 from J; bases not matched to a gene: 11. Looked up from germline, CDR1 is MDHEN and CDR2 is SYDVKM. This CDR3 is 15 amino acids long.

The gene calls are TRBV7-3 and TRBJ2-5; D is undetermined. Near its end, the DNA agrees better with TRBJ2-1, so the J call may be wrong. Germline V gene sequence: CDR1 SGHTA, CDR2 FQGTGA. The CDR3 covers 15 residues. The CDR3 loop is CASSFGRTLKETQFF. CDR3 DNA sequence: TGTGCCAGCAGCTTTGGTCGAACATTAAAAGAGACCCAGTTCTTC.